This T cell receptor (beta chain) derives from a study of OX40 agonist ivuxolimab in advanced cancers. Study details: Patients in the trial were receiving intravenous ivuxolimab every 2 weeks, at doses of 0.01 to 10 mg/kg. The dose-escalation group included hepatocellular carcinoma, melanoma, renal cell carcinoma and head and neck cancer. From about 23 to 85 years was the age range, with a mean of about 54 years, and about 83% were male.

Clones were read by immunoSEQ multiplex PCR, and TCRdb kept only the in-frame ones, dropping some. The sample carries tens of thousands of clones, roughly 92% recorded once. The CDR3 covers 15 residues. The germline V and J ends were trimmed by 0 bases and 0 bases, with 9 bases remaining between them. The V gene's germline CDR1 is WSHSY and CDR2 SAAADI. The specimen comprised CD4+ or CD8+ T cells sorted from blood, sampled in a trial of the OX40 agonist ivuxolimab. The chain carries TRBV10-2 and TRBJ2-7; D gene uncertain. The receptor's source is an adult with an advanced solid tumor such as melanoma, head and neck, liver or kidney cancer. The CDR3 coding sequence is TGCGCCAGCAGTGAGTCGGCAGGTAGCTCCTACGAGCAGTACTTC. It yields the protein CASSESAGSSYEQYF.